The 23 T cell receptor beta chains below come from one sample, sequenced in a study of T cells after yellow fever vaccination. TCRdb reprocessed the 5' RACE reads via MiXCR and lists one record per CDR3 protein. Here the sample spans about 330,000 distinct CDR3 sequences, around 7% being singletons. The specimen comprised PBMCs, sampled approximately 40 days after the first yellow fever vaccination. Source of these receptors: a man between 18 and 29 years old who received the YFV17D yellow fever vaccine.

The chain joins TRBV20-1 to TRBJ2-1; unclear D gene. CDR1 and CDR2 (germline): DFQATT, SNEGSKA (reference sequence). The V and J ends lost 5 bases and 0 bases respectively, with 17 bases between them. CDR3 length equals 16 residues. The CDR3 region is CSAFPSSRSSYNEQFF. CDR3 sequence (DNA): TGCAGTGCTTTCCCCTCCAGCCGCAGCTCCTACAATGAGCAGTTCTTC.

The chain recombines TRBV2 with TRBJ2-1; D is perhaps TRBD2 (5 bases). Germline loops: CDR1 SNHLY, CDR2 FYNNEI. The length of the CDR3 is 16 residues. The V gene lost 5 bases and the J gene lost 2 bases, with 16 bases spanning the gap. This chain's CDR3 is CASSTGPRRAYNEQFF. CDR3 sequence (DNA): TGTGCCAGCAGTACCGGGCCTCGGCGGGCCTACAATGAGCAGTTCTTC.

The chain recombines TRBV19 with TRBJ2-1; the match to TRBD2 covers 10 bases. Germline lookup yields CDR1 LNHDA and CDR2 SQIVND (reference sequence). Trimming cost V 3 bases and J 4 bases; bases outside gene matches: 9. This CDR3 contains 17 residues. The CDR3 sequence: CASSIQRGGGGYNEQFF. The CDR3 DNA reads as TGTGCCAGTAGTATTCAGCGGGGGGGTGGGGGTTACAATGAGCAGTTCTTC.

This clonotype has just a few counts. V gene TRBV4-1 combines with J gene TRBJ1-1; D unclear. The V end lost 0 bases, the J end lost 3 bases, and 11 bases lay between the germline ends. Per germline, CDR1 MGHRA and CDR2 YSYEKL. The CDR3 sequence is 15 residues long. CDR3: CASSQEVTGDTEAFF. The CDR3 DNA reads TGCGCCAGCAGCCAAGAGGTGACCGGGGACACTGAAGCTTTCTTT.

As DNA, the CDR3 is TGCGCCAGCAGCTTGAGGACAGGGAGGATTGATGGCTACACCTTC. This sequence encodes CASSLRTGRIDGYTF. V gene TRBV5-1 combines with J gene TRBJ1-2; 8 bases agree with TRBD1. There are 15 residues in the CDR3. The V segment lost 1 base and the J segment 6 bases; nucleotides outside the gene matches: 8. CDR1 and CDR2 (germline): SGHRS, YFSETQ.

The CDR3 spells CASSFSPSTDTQYF. In nucleotides, the CDR3 is TGTGCCAGCAGCTTTAGCCCTAGCACAGATACGCAGTATTTT. The chain carries TRBV11-2 and TRBJ2-3; D gene ambiguous. Germline CDR1 reads SGHAT; CDR2 reads FQNNGV. V shed 3 bases and J shed 0 bases, with 7 bases lying between them. The CDR3 sequence is 14 residues long.

This chain uses TRBV28 with TRBJ1-3; the D gene is possibly TRBD1 (6 bases). The CDR3 contains 16 residues. Deletions cut 5 bases from V and 1 base from J, with 15 bases between. The germline gives CDR1 MDHEN, CDR2 SYDVKM. CDR3 DNA: TGTGCCAGCAGTGCCTTATTACAGGGTTCTGGAAACACCATATATTTT. The encoded protein is CASSALLQGSGNTIYF.

The rearrangement links TRBV2 to TRBJ2-3; 12 bases align to TRBD2. With V trimmed by 11 bases and J by 3 bases, 18 bases remained unmatched. The CDR3 spans 18 residues. Germline V gene data show CDR1 as SNHLY and CDR2 as FYNNEI. CDR3 nucleotide sequence: TGTGCCCTCTGTCGCGACTGGGCTAGCGGGGGGGCTACAGATACGCAGTATTTT. Its protein is CALCRDWASGGATDTQYF.

This clonotype occurred a few times. The CDR3 loop is CASSLMGQGLNIQYF. CDR3 coding DNA: TGCGCCAGCAGCTTGATGGGACAAGGCCTAAACATTCAGTACTTC. The rearrangement links TRBV5-1 to TRBJ2-4, with D tentatively TRBD1 (6 bases). Between the trimmed V and J ends, which lost 1 base and 6 bases, there was a span of 14 bases. CDR1 and CDR2 from the germline V gene are SGHRS and YFSETQ. CDR3 length: 15 amino acids. The full variable domain, rest sourced from reference TRBV5-1 and TRBJ2-4, is KAGVTQTPRYLIKTRGQQVTLSCSPISGHRSVSWYQQTPGQGLQFLFEYFSETQRNKGNFPGRFSGRQFSNSRSEMNVSTLELGDSALYLCASSLMGQGLNIQYFGAGTRLSVL.

J is TRBJ2-3 and V is TRBV20-1, with TRBD2 identical over 11 bases. V shed 6 bases, J shed 4 bases, and the junction held 6 bases outside the gene matches. CDR3 length equals 14 residues. Germline V lookup: CDR1 DFQATT, CDR2 SNEGSKA (reference sequence). CDR3 sequence: CSADGLAGSDTQYF. The CDR3 nucleotides read TGCAGTGCGGACGGACTAGCGGGTTCAGATACGCAGTATTTT.

The V and J genes are TRBV10-3 and TRBJ2-3, with 13 positions matching TRBD2. The CDR3 length is 16 residues. Trimming cost V 4 bases and J 7 bases; bases outside gene matches: 8. Germline V gene sequence: CDR1 ENHRY, CDR2 SYGVKD. The CDR3 is CAISARLAGGPNTQYF. The DNA of the CDR3 is TGTGCCATCAGTGCCCGACTAGCGGGGGGCCCCAATACGCAGTATTTT.

This clonotype was seen a handful of times. This chain uses TRBV5-1 with TRBJ1-5, with D tentatively TRBD1 (5 bases). There are 14 residues in the CDR3. V gave up 5 bases and J gave up 3 bases, with 12 bases separating them. Germline V gives CDR1 SGHRS, CDR2 YFSETQ. CDR3 DNA sequence: TGCGCCAGCAGGGTGGGGCCCTCCAATCAGCCCCAGCATTTT. Amino acids: CASRVGPSNQPQHF.

The chain has TRBV12-3 or TRBV12-4 and TRBJ1-4; a weak D match, TRBD1 (5 bases). Trimming pared 6 bases from V and 2 bases from J, leaving 10 bases between. The CDR3 extends over 14 amino acids. The CDR3, as DNA: TGTGCCAGCAGCCCCGGGGGGACTAATGAAAAACTGTTTTTT. This translates into CASSPGGTNEKLFF.

In its sample, this clonotype was seen many times. CDR3 bases: TGCGCCAGCAGCTTGGTTGGGGGGGATGAGCAGTTCTTC. It is translated as CASSLVGGDEQFF. The V gene is TRBV5-1, the J gene TRBJ2-1; 7 nucleotides line up with TRBD2. CDR3 length equals 13 residues. V lost 0 bases to trimming and J lost 8 bases; unmatched junction nucleotides: 2. Germline CDR1 reads SGHRS; CDR2 reads YFSETQ.

This clonotype was detected many times. V gene TRBV27 combines with J gene TRBJ2-3; TRBD1 matches at 9 bases. The V and J ends lost 10 bases and 4 bases, in that order; junction bases with no gene match: 9. Germline assignment: CDR1 MNHEY and CDR2 SMNVEV (reference sequence). The length of the CDR3 is 14 residues. Here the CDR3 reads CATTPGQGSDTQYF. CDR3 coding DNA: TGTGCCACCACGCCGGGACAGGGATCAGATACGCAGTATTTT.

The chain has TRBV5-1 and TRBJ2-2; maybe TRBD2 (6 bases). CDR1 is SGHRS, CDR2 YFSETQ, per germline. This CDR3 spans 15 amino acids. Trimming left V 2 bases short and J 6 bases short, with 14 bases between. CDR3 loop: CASSFGGRLSGELFF. CDR3 nucleotide sequence: TGCGCCAGCAGCTTCGGGGGTCGGCTGTCCGGGGAGCTGTTTTTT.

The table lists this clonotype with a few counts. The chain recombines TRBV7-8 with TRBJ2-7; no firm D call. The CDR3 has 13 amino acids. With 5 bases removed from V and 5 bases from J, the gap between germline ends came to 13 bases. In germline, CDR1 is SGHVS, CDR2 FQNEAQ. CDR3 coding DNA: TGTGCCAGCAGCCCCCGGGTGGGCCACGAGCAGTACTTC. It is translated as CASSPRVGHEQYF.

The CDR3 nucleotides read TGTGCCAGCAGTTTTGGTGGCCGGCGGTCCTACGAGCAGTACGTC. Its protein product is CASSFGGRRSYEQYV. The chain is built from TRBV28 and TRBJ2-7; no firm D call. The V gene's germline CDR1 is MDHEN and CDR2 SYDVKM. Trimming removed 3 bases at V and 1 base at J, with 13 bases between. CDR3 length: 15 amino acids.

V gene TRBV4-2 combines with J gene TRBJ2-3, with 15 nucleotides matching TRBD2. From germline, CDR1 is LGHNA and CDR2 YNFKEQ. V lost 1 base, J lost 2 bases, and 7 bases stayed unmatched. The CDR3 runs 19 residues. CDR3 bases: TGTGCCAGCAGCCAAGCCGGGACTAGCGGGGGGCTTTCCACAGATACGCAGTATTTT. Its translation is CASSQAGTSGGLSTDTQYF.

This clonotype came up many times. This rearrangement joins TRBV4-3 to TRBJ2-2; D gene uncertain. V lost 0 bases and J 8 bases, leaving 13 bases between the germline ends. This CDR3 has 15 residues. Per the germline V gene, CDR1 is LGHNA and CDR2 is YSLEER. The chain's CDR3 is CASSQDVGGFGELFF. The CDR3 DNA reads TGCGCCAGCAGCCAAGATGTAGGCGGTTTTGGGGAGCTGTTTTTT.

The chain carries TRBV6-2 or TRBV6-3 and TRBJ2-1; D is uncertain. Germline V gene sequence: CDR1 MNHEY, CDR2 SVGEGT. This CDR3 has 11 residues. Trimming removed 5 bases from V and 10 bases from J, with 9 bases in between. The CDR3 region has the DNA TGTGCCAGCAGTGGCACCGCAGAGCAGTTCTTC. It is translated as CASSGTAEQFF.

This clonotype was counted ten times or more. The gene calls are TRBV18 and TRBJ2-7, with D unclear. CDR3 length equals 12 residues. The germline gives CDR1 KGHSH, CDR2 LQKENI. Trimming took off 5 bases at V and 3 bases at J, with 8 bases between the two ends. CDR3 sequence (DNA): TGTGCCAGCTCAACCTCAGGCTACGAGCAGTACTTC. Its protein product is CASSTSGYEQYF.

This clonotype was seen more than once but under ten times. The chain has TRBV5-6 and TRBJ2-5; D may be TRBD2 (6 bases). Trimming cost V 4 bases and J 5 bases, with 15 bases left between them. CDR3 length: 14 residues. Germline V CDR1 and CDR2: SGHDT, YYEEEE. CDR3 amino acids: CASSLLGGKETQYF. In DNA form, the CDR3 reads TGTGCCAGCAGCCTCCTTGGGGGGAAGGAGACCCAGTACTTC.